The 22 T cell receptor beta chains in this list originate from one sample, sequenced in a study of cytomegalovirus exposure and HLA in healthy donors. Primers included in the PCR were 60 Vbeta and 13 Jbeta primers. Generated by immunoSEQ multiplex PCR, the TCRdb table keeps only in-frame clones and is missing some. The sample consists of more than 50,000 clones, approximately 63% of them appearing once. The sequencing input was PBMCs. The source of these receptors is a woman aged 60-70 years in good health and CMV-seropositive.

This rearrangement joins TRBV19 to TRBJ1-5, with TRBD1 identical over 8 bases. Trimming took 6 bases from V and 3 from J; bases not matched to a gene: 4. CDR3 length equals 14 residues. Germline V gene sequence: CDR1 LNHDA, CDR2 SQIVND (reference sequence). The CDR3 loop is CASRQTGVNQPQHF. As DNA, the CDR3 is TGTGCCAGTAGGCAGACAGGGGTCAATCAGCCCCAGCATTTT.

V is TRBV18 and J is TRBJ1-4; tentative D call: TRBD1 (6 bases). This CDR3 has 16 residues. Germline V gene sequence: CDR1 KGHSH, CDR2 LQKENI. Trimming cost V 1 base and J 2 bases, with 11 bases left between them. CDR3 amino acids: CASSPRGPGTNEKLFF. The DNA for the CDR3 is TGTGCCAGCTCACCACGGGGGCCAGGCACTAATGAAAAACTGTTTTTT.

CDR3 DNA sequence: TGTGCCAGCAGCCACAGCTGCCACACTGAAGCTTTCTTT. Its protein product is CASSHSCHTEAFF. This chain joins TRBV12-1 and TRBJ1-1; the D call of TRBD1 is as the table states it, not checked on the DNA. TRBV12-1 is classified as a pseudogene. The length of the CDR3 is 13 residues.

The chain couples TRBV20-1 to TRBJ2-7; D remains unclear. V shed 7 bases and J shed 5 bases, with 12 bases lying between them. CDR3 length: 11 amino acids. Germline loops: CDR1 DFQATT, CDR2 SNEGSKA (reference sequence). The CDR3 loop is CSVSGVDEQYF. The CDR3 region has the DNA TGCAGTGTCTCGGGTGTCGACGAGCAGTACTTC.

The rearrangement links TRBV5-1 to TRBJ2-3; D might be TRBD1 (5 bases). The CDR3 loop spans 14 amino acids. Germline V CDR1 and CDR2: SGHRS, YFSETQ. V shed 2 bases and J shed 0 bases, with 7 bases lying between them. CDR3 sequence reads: CASSLGASTDTQYF. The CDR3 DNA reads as TGCGCCAGCAGCTTAGGGGCGAGCACAGATACGCAGTATTTT.

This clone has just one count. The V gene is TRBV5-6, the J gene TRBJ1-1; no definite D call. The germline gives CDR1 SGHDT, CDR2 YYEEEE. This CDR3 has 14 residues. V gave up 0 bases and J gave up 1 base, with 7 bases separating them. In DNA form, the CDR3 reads TGTGCCAGCAGCTTGGTGGCGGGGAACACTGAAGCTTTCTTT. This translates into CASSLVAGNTEAFF.

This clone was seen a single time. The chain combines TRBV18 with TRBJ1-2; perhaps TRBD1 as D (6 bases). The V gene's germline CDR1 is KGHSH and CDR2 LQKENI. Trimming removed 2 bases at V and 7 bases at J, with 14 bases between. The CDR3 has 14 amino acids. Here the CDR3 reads CASSPAQGNGGYTF. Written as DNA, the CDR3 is TGTGCCAGCTCACCAGCACAGGGAAACGGTGGCTACACCTTC.

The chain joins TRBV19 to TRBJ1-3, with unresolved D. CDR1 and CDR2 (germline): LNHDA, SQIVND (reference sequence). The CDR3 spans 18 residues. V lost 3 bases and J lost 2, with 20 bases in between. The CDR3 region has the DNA TGTGCCAGTAGTATTTCGAGGGCCAGCGCGGTCGCTGGAAACACCATATATTTT. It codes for CASSISRASAVAGNTIYF.

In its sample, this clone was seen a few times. The CDR3 DNA sequence: TGTGCCAGCAGCCGGACAGGGGACGACTATGGCTACACCTTC. Translating it yields CASSRTGDDYGYTF. This chain connects TRBV5-4 to TRBJ1-2; 9 bases align to TRBD1. Unmatched junction bases numbered 4, after V lost 4 bases and J lost 3 bases. The CDR3 runs to 14 residues. Germline assignment: CDR1 SGHNT and CDR2 YYREEE (reference sequence).

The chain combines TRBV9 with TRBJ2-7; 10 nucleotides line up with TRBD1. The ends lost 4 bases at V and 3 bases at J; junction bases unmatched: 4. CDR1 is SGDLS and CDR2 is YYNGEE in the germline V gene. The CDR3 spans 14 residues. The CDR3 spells CASSPRDRGYEQYF. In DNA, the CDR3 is TGTGCCAGCAGCCCCCGGGACAGGGGCTACGAGCAGTACTTC.

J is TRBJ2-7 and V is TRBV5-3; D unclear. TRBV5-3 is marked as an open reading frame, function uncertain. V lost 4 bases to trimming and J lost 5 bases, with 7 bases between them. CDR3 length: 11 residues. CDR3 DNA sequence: TGTGCCAGAAGCCAGGCGAACGAGCAGTACTTC. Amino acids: CARSQANEQYF.

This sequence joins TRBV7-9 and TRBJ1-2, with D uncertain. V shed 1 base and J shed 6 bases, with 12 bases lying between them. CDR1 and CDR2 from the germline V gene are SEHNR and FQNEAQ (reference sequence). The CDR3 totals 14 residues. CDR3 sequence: CASSLETVSHGYTF. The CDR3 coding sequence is TGTGCCAGCAGCTTAGAAACCGTGAGTCATGGCTACACCTTC.

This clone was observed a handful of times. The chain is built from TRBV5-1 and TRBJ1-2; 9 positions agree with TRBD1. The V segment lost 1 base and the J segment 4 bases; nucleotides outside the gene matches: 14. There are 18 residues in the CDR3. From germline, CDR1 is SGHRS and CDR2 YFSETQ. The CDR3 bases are TGCGCCAGCAGCTTGAGCCTACCGGGACAGGGAAACACCTATGGCTACACCTTC. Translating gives CASSLSLPGQGNTYGYTF.

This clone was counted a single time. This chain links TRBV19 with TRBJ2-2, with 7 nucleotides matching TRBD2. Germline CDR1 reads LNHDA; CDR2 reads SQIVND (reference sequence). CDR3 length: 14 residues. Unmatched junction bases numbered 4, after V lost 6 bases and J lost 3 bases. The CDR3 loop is CASSLGLHTGELFF. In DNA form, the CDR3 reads TGTGCCAGTAGCCTGGGACTACACACCGGGGAGCTGTTTTTT.

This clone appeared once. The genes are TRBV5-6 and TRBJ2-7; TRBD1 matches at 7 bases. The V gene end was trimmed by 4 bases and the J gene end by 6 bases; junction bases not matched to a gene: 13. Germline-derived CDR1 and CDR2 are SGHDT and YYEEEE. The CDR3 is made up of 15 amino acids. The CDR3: CASSPPDRTTGEQYF. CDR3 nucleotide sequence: TGTGCCAGCAGCCCCCCGGACAGGACCACGGGCGAGCAGTACTTC.

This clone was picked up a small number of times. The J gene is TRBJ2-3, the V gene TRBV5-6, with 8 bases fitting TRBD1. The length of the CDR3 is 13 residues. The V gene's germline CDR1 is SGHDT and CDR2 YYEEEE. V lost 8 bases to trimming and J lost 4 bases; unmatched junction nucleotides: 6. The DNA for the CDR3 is TGTGCCAGTCATGGACAGGGTGCAGATACGCAGTATTTT. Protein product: CASHGQGADTQYF.

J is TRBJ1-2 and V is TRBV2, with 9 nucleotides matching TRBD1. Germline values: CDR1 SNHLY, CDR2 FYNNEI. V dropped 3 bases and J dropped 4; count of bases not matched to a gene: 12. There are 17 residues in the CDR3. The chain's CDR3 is CASSETGQGDFLYGYTF. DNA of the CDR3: TGTGCCAGCAGTGAGACGGGACAGGGTGACTTTCTCTATGGCTACACCTTC.

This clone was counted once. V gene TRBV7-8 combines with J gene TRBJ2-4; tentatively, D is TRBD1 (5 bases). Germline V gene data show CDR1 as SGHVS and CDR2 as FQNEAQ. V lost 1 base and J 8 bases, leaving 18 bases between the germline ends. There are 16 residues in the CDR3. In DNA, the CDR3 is TGTGCCAGCAGCTTAGAGGCAGGGTTCGTCGCCGACATTCAGTACTTC. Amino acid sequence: CASSLEAGFVADIQYF.

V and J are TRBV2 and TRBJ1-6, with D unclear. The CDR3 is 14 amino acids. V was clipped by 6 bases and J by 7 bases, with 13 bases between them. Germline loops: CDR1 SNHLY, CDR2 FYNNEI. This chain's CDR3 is CASSPLPGNSPLHF. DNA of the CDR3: TGTGCCAGCAGCCCCCTCCCGGGGAATTCACCCCTCCACTTT.

CDR3 sequence: CASSQSLEDTQYF. CDR3 nucleotides: TGCGCCAGCAGCCAAAGCCTGGAGGATACGCAGTATTTT. The rearrangement uses TRBV4-1 and TRBJ2-3; D unresolved. The CDR3 consists of 13 residues. V lost 2 bases and J 6 bases, leaving 9 bases between the germline ends. The germline gives CDR1 MGHRA, CDR2 YSYEKL.

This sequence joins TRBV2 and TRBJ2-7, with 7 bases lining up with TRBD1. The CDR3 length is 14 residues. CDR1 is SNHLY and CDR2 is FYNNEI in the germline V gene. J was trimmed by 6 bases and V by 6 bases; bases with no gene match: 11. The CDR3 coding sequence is TGTGCCAGCAGACGATCACAGGGGACGATCGAGCAGTACTTC. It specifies CASRRSQGTIEQYF.

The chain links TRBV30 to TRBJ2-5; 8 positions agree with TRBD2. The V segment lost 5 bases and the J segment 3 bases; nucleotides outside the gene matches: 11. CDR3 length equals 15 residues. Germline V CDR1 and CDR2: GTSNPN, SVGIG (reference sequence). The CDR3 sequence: CAWDQEAGGEETQYF. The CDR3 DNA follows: TGTGCCTGGGACCAGGAGGCGGGGGGCGAAGAGACCCAGTACTTC. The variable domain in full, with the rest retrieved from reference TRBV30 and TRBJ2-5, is SQTIHQWPATLVQPVGSPLSLECTVEGTSNPNLYWYRQAAGRGLQLLFYSVGIGQISSEVPQNLSASRPQDRQFILSSKKLLLSDSGFYLCAWDQEAGGEETQYFGPGTRLLVL.